This record looks at one T cell receptor beta chain sequence and its context. These data originate in a study of blood T cell repertoires in COVID-19. Study-wide background: Both acute and convalescent COVID-19 samples were obtained from the United States, Italy and Spain. Nucleic acid was either cDNA or gDNA, and it came from T cells, B-cell-depleted T cells, or PBMCs.

This CDR3 contains 15 residues. The V gene end was trimmed by 3 bases and the J gene end by 5 bases; junction bases not matched to a gene: 7. Germline-derived CDR1 and CDR2 are LGHDT and YNNKEL (reference sequence). In the study's own analysis: Researchers report that nucleated cell counts were estimated from reference gene primer amplification. The table came from immunoSEQ multiplex PCR; TCRdb's copy has only in-frame clones and leaves some out. That table is the source of V, J and clone size, and D and trimming were worked out from the DNA. The sample has over 150,000 clones, around nine tenths seen once; the top ten hold about 12%. Enrolled during active infection, Seattle patients were then followed longitudinally.

The sequenced material came from peripheral blood. J is TRBJ2-1 and V is TRBV3-1 (or the pseudogene TRBV3-2); 7 nucleotides line up with TRBD2. The TCR originated in a woman in her 70s with COVID-19, enrolled during active disease. CDR3: CASSHQRGGNNEQFF. DNA of the CDR3: TGTGCCAGCAGCCACCAGCGGGGTGGGAACAATGAGCAGTTCTTC.